The present T cell receptor beta chain was sequenced within a study of vaccination and CD4 T cells after COVID-19 (dated by TCRdb to between 2021 and 2024). In the study overall: SARS-CoV-2 positivity had been established in the convalescent patients by nasal swab PCR, and mild disease was recorded in under ten of these patients and severe disease in one. Post-vaccine blood samples were obtained a median of around 74 days after the second vaccine dose, with a range of roughly 13 to 250 days. In under 13 COVID-19 convalescent patients and a few infection-naive healthy vaccine recipients, researchers compared the spike-specific CD4+ TCR repertoire from before mRNA vaccination with the repertoire from after. Post-COVID blood samples were collected from convalescent patients a median of approximately 100 days after diagnosis, with a range of about 35 to 180 days. Culture stimuli were overlapping spike peptide pools from SARS-CoV-2 and from the common cold coronaviruses HCoV-NL63, HCoV-OC43 and HCoV-229E. Participants received two doses of either the Pfizer-BioNTech BNT162b2 vaccine (n=8) or the Moderna mRNA-1273 vaccine (n=2). The convalescent cohort included six males and four females, with two Hispanic individuals, seven Caucasians, two Asians and one multiracial person. In control cultures, a CEFX viral epitope pool was used as positive control, an HIV-1 Nef peptide pool was used as negative control, or no peptide was added.

The library was obtained by PCR. DNA from cultured CD4+ T cells underwent TCR sequencing with the Oncomine TCR Beta short-read assay at the Johns Hopkins FTIC core. The QIAamp micro DNA kit was used to extract genomic DNA from the cultured CD4+ T cells. Oncomine TCR Beta libraries made from cultured CD4+ T cells were pooled using unique dual indexes and sequenced on an Illumina iSeq 100. Per the source publication's procedure: Non-productive sequences were filtered out, and CDR3s that did not start with C, did not end with F or W, or were shorter than 7 amino acids were discarded. Antigen-specific clonotypes were identified with the MANAFEST web application by comparing peptide-stimulated wells with reference and other culture wells. An FDR below 0.05, an odds ratio above 5, and a productive frequency above 0.1% in at least two of three replicate wells were required for clones to be considered positive. A clonotype counted as cross-reactive if it showed significant expansion both in the SARS-CoV-2 spike wells and in at least one common cold coronavirus spike condition. Using R version 3.6.1, CDR3 homology was evaluated through Levenshtein distances (stringdist) along with unrooted phylogenetic trees (ape). TCRdb cleaned the public reads at Q25 with fastp, built clones with MiXCR and kept in-frame beta chains. A single entry per CDR3 protein holds the most common genes and DNA from its merged rows. What appears here as the V and J calls and clone size reflects TCRdb's work, not the paper's. The sample data list roughly 16,000 distinct CDR3 sequences, and approximately 45% of these were observed just once. The top ten hold over 6% of the sample.

About this clonotype itself: The specificity of this receptor is unknown. Base qualities are not provided; no much larger clone lies one nucleotide away.

The treatment or condition label here, explained by the study, means: roughly 11-day PBMC culture with coronavirus spike peptide pools or control peptides (ViraFEST assay). The study used the ViraFEST assay, which expanded antigen-specific T cells with peptide pools and then identified expanded clonotypes by TCR sequencing. The convalescent patients' positive SARS-CoV-2 PCR tests were from March to December 2020, which was before the Alpha, Beta and Delta variants emerged in the United States. Each well held around 2 million PBMCs cultured with roughly 10 ug/ml peptide pools in IMDM containing approximately 5% human AB serum and 9 to 10 IU/ml IL-2. Half of the culture medium was replaced with fresh IL-2-containing medium on days 3 and 7. Once the cells had been in culture for over nine days, the EasySep CD4+ T cell isolation kit was used to isolate CD4+ T cells by negative selection. PBMCs were separated from whole blood using Ficoll-Paque Plus gradient centrifugation and then either used fresh or cryopreserved at -140C. In general, triplicate wells were set up for every culture condition.

CDR1 and CDR2 were assigned from the germline V gene as MNHNS and SASEGT. The V and J ends are trimmed by 8 bases and 3 bases, leaving 10 bases between them. The CDR3 covers 12 residues, taking in both the cysteine and the phenylalanine. The CDR3 DNA has 36 bases and is translated from base 1. Overall study outcomes, separate from this receptor: In convalescent patients, a median around 83% of post-vaccine SARS-CoV-2-reactive clones were detected only after vaccination, and vaccine-specific priming was suggested by this finding. Although the median number of SARS-CoV-2-reactive clonotypes went up from some 23 after infection to around 40 after vaccination, the increase was not significant. Relatively few convalescent patients were included in the study, and early timepoints after natural infection were not analyzed. Of the vaccine-specific clones found in convalescent patients, nearly all (304 of 307) were mono-reactive for SARS-CoV-2 spike instead of being cross-reactive with common cold coronaviruses.

This TCR derives from a human donor who had recovered from COVID-19. This sequence uses TRBV6-1 and TRBJ1-2; no D segment can be confidently identified. This specimen consisted of CD4+ T cells from blood, cultured in vitro, obtained after SARS-CoV-2 vaccination. The CDR3 region has the sequence CASAGVHYGYTF. The sequenced DNA: TGTGCCAGCGCAGGAGTCCACTATGGCTACACCTTC.